The following is a TCR beta chain sequence with its context. This clonotype was observed a handful of times. The specificity of this receptor is unknown. Qualities for individual bases were not recorded, and no much larger clone is one base off. Ficoll-Paque density gradient centrifugation was used to isolate PBMCs. TCRdb records Illumina NovaSeq 6000 as the sequencer. cDNA libraries for TCRalpha and TCRbeta were prepared by 5'RACE using constant-segment primers, with sample barcodes and unique molecular identifiers added. RNA was extracted from every sample with Trizol reagent. The libraries were amplified in two PCR steps, and the second step added a second sample barcode and Illumina TruSeq adapters. Sequencing of the libraries was done on an Illumina NovaSeq, producing 2 x 150 bp paired-end reads. The paper's processing steps were these. Reads were demultiplexed and collapsed into UMI-guided consensus sequences with migec v1.2.7. Using mixcr v2.1.11, UMI consensuses were aligned to TRA and TRB V and J templates and then assembled into clonotypes. Expanded or contracted clonotypes were those called significant by both edgeR and NoisET, with noise models trained on biological replicates. For edgeR calls, a false discovery rate-adjusted p below 0.01 and a log2 fold-change threshold of 1 were applied. As an exploratory analysis of dynamics, max-normalized trajectories of the 1000 most abundant clonotypes were examined with PCA combined with hierarchical clustering. Each responding clone was given a CD4 or CD8 phenotype based on the CD4+ and CD8+ repertoires, which had been sequenced separately. The public reads were reprocessed in TCRdb via fastp at Q25 and MiXCR, keeping in-frame beta chains. Each entry merges the rows of one CDR3 protein and shows their most common DNA and genes. TCRdb's processing, not the authors' own work, is the source of the V and J calls. The sample table holds about 110,000 distinct CDR3 sequences, of which 12% were seen once. 27% of the sample rests with the top ten.

The CDR3 runs 15 residues from the cysteine to the phenylalanine. Just the 45-base CDR3 DNA is kept, in frame starting at base 1. The trim is 6 bases for V and 5 bases for J, with a gap of 16 bases between the germline ends. The sample belongs to a study of T-cell memory formation after mild COVID-19 (dated by TCRdb to the early 2020s). Concerning the study at large: TCR sequence clusters from the two donors were largely donor specific. T-cell clones expanding and contracting after mild COVID-19 in a couple of donors were tracked by longitudinal TCRalpha and TCRbeta repertoire sequencing. The cohort comprised two young, previously healthy adult volunteers, one female and one male.

General conclusions and limits of the study: Balanced CD4/CD8 phenotypes were observed for clones contracting from day 15 to 85, whereas a bias towards CD4+ was observed for a second wave of clones expanding from day 15 to 37. The second-wave clones that peaked on day 37 were not confirmed to be SARS-CoV-2 specific. Contracting CD4+ clones were found mainly in CM and EM memory subsets, while CD8+ clones were enriched in EMRA. The study covered only a couple of mild cases, and larger cohorts including severe cases with pre-infection samples were considered necessary. Some responding clones were detected in pre-infection memory, which suggested that pre-existing cross-reactive memory T cells had joined the SARS-CoV-2 response.

The source is an adult woman who had mild COVID-19 (a few samples of this study predate the infection). The sample titles of this study are shuffled in the database, so cell type and time point are left out; the donor was told from shared clones. The sample comprised PBMCs or a T cell subset sorted from them (not recorded which). Here the chain combines TRBV12-3 or TRBV12-4 and TRBJ2-2; TRBD2 might be the D gene, on 5 matching bases. For the CDR3, the sequence is CASSHPGRLTGELFF. The base sequence is TGTGCCAGCAGCCACCCGGGGAGATTAACCGGGGAGCTGTTTTTT.